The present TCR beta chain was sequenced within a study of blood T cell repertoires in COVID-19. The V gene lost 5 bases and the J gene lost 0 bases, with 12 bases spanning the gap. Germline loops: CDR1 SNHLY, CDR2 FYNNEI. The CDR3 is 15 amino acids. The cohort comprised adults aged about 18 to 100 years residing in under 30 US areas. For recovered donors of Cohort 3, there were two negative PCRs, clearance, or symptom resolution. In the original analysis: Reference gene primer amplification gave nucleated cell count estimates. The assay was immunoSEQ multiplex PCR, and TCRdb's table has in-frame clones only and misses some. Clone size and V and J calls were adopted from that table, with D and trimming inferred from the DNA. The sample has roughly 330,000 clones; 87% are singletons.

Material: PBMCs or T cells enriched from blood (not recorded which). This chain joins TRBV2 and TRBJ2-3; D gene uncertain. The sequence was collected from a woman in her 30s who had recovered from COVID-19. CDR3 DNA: TGTGCCAGCAGTCTGACAACGCTGAGCACAGATACGCAGTATTTT. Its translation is CASSLTTLSTDTQYF.